This TCR beta chain appears in the sequencing data of a study of blood T cell repertoires in COVID-19 (dated by TCRdb to the early 2020s). With respect to the entire study: Samples from collaborators originated in the United States, Italy and Spain and spanned both the acute and convalescent phases of COVID-19. The prospective study material was composed of cDNA or gDNA derived from T cells, B-cell-depleted T cells, or PBMCs. The samples were drawn from the first 160 participants of the ongoing ImmuneRACE study and from 1,254 subjects provided by 6 global collaborators. The dataset comprised deeply sampled blood TCRbeta repertoires from subjects exposed to, actively infected with, or recovered from COVID-19. Sample metadata almost always included a de-identified subject ID, COVID-19 status, age in years and sex. The repertoires were made available in a free public database intended to serve as a resource for research on the immune response to SARS-CoV-2. HLA class I and class II types, where available, came from metadata supplied by the sample provider rather than from assay-based typing.

What the research found in general, with its limitations: Clinical and demographic metadata were provided uncurated, with the amount varying by source and participant.

Collaborating institutions collected whole blood in K2EDTA tubes following their own protocols. Collaborator samples were shipped for TCRbeta analysis as frozen whole blood, isolated PBMCs, or DNA extracted from either sample type. The cysteine opens and the phenylalanine closes a CDR3 of 13 amino acids. Left in the record is the CDR3 DNA by itself, 39 bases read in frame from the first base. The germline V gene (reference sequence) yields SEHNR for CDR1 and FQNEAQ for CDR2. V loses 5 bases of germline sequence and J loses 4 bases, and the interval between the two ends is 11 bases. TCRbeta CDR3 regions were amplified from genomic DNA by means of the immunoSEQ Assay, a bias-controlled multiplex PCR. The published analysis was carried out like this. The number of nucleated cells in each sample was estimated from the amplification of reference gene primers within the assay. To quantify the absolute abundance of each unique TCRbeta CDR3 rearrangement, sequence reads were collapsed and filtered. For each sample, productive Simpson clonality was calculated as the square root of Simpson's diversity index over productive rearrangements. This immuneACCESS table, as held by TCRdb, lists in-frame sequences with V and J called but not all clones. Of the missing ones, under half trace to an unresolved V gene in checked studies; the others have no known cause. V, J and clone size are taken as reported in that table, and D and trimming were inferred from the DNA itself. The sample yields about 140,000 clones; approximately 90% were counted once. Under 6% of the sample belongs to the ten largest clones.

This clone has just a few counts. What antigen it recognizes has not been identified. Qualities for individual bases were not recorded, and no much larger clone is one base off. Other nucleotide sequences in the sample specify the same CDR3. Recombination linked TRBV7-9 to TRBJ1-2, with the D gene not confidently named. The clonotype was recovered from a human donor in a cohort sampled during active COVID-19. The sequenced material came from peripheral blood. The DNA reads as follows: TGTGCCAGCAGCCCCGTGGAGGGCTATGGCTACACCTTC. This encodes CASSPVEGYGYTF.